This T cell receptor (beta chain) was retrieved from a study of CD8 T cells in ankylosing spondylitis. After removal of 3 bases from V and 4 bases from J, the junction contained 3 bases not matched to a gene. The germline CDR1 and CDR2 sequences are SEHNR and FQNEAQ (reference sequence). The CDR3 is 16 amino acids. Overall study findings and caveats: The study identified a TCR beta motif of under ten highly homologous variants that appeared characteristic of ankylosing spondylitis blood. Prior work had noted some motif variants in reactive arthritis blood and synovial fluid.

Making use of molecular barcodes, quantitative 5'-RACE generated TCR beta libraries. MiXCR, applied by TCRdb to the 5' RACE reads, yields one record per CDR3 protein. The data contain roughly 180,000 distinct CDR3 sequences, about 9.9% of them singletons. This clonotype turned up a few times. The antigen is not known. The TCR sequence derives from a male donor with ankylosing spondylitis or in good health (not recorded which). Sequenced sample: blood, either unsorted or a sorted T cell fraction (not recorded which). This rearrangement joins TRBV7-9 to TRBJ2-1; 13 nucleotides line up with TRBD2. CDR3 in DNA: TGTGCCAGCAGCTTTGCGACTAGCGGGAGGTACAATGAGCAGTTCTTC. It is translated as CASSFATSGRYNEQFF.